The 29 T cell receptor beta chains presented below share a single source sample, sequenced in a study of T-cell reconstitution after alpha-beta-depleted transplantation in children. The TCRbeta library was prepared with unique molecular identifiers. TCRdb reprocessed the PCR reads via MiXCR and lists one record per CDR3 protein. The table records hundreds of thousands of distinct CDR3 sequences, around 13% of them present only once. Specimen: PBMCs from the stem cell graft donor, collected from the stem cell graft. The receptors derive from a human donor who donated a stem cell graft to a child with acute lymphoblastic leukemia.

This clonotype was recorded a few times. The chain employs TRBV28 and TRBJ2-5; TRBD2 might be the D (6 bases). V was shortened by 6 bases and J by 4 bases, with 15 bases between the two germline ends. Germline lookup yields CDR1 MDHEN and CDR2 SYDVKM. The CDR3 runs to 14 residues. CDR3 residues: CASSSGGFPETQYF. CDR3 nucleotide sequence: TGTGCCAGCAGCTCTGGGGGGTTTCCAGAGACCCAGTACTTC.

This clonotype was seen many times. The chain joins TRBV4-3 to TRBJ1-3, with a weak D call TRBD1 (5 bases). The CDR3 contains 15 residues. Trimming left V 0 bases short and J 4 bases short, with 10 bases between. Germline V gives CDR1 LGHNA, CDR2 YSLEER. This CDR3 reads CASSQDPGYGNTIYF. The CDR3 DNA sequence: TGCGCCAGCAGCCAAGATCCAGGGTACGGAAACACCATATATTTT.

V is TRBV9 and J is TRBJ1-5; maybe TRBD1 (5 bases). The CDR3 is 15 residues long. The germline V gene has CDR1 SGDLS and CDR2 YYNGEE. Deletions cut 3 bases from V and 6 bases from J, with 16 bases between. The CDR3 loop reads CASSAFPGRAQPQHF. As DNA, the CDR3 is TGTGCCAGCAGCGCCTTCCCAGGCAGGGCTCAGCCCCAGCATTTT.

This clonotype was observed many times. The CDR3 spells CASSLGQGRETQYF. The CDR3 region has the DNA TGTGCCAGCAGTTTAGGACAGGGAAGGGAGACCCAGTACTTC. V usage is TRBV12-3 or TRBV12-4 and J usage is TRBJ2-5; 7 bases are a match to TRBD1. CDR3 length: 14 amino acids. Losses at the gene ends were 1 base for V and 5 bases for J; bases not matched to a gene: 4.

J is TRBJ2-1 and V is TRBV6-2 or TRBV6-3; 11 bases align to TRBD2. Germline V gene lookup returns CDR1 MNHEY and CDR2 SVGEGT. The CDR3 length is 20 residues. J lost 5 bases, V lost 0 bases, and 15 bases had no gene match. The CDR3: CASSYSIYLFTSGGDNEQFF. The CDR3 nucleotides read TGTGCCAGCAGTTACTCGATTTATCTTTTCACTAGCGGGGGAGACAATGAGCAGTTCTTC.

This clonotype was counted between two and nine times. The chain employs TRBV20-1 and TRBJ1-5; 8 bases fit TRBD1. The CDR3 spans 16 residues. With 0 bases clipped from V and 2 bases from J, the junction kept 6 bases outside the gene matches. Germline V lookup: CDR1 DFQATT, CDR2 SNEGSKA (reference sequence). The DNA for the CDR3 is TGCAGTGCTAGAGATTCGACAGGGGTAGGCAATCAGCCCCAGCATTTT. Protein: CSARDSTGVGNQPQHF.

This clonotype was seen at least ten times. V and J are TRBV3-1 and TRBJ2-5; 7 bases align to TRBD1. Germline CDR1 reads LGHDT; CDR2 reads YNNKEL (reference sequence). The CDR3 sequence is 14 residues long. With V trimmed by 2 bases and J by 2 bases, 2 bases remained unmatched. Here the CDR3 reads CASSQPGQQETQYF. The CDR3 nucleotides read TGTGCCAGCAGCCAACCGGGACAGCAAGAGACCCAGTACTTC.

The gene calls are TRBV4-2 and TRBJ2-2, with 11 bases aligning to TRBD1. V shed 5 bases, J shed 6 bases, and the junction held 14 bases outside the gene matches. CDR1 LGHNA and CDR2 YNFKEQ come from the germline V gene. This CDR3 comprises 18 residues. The CDR3 nucleotides read TGTGCCAGCAGCTCACCGGGACAGGGGGTCCCAGGGGCCGGGGAGCTGTTTTTT. Translating gives CASSSPGQGVPGAGELFF.

Worth noting for this clonotype: A read error may explain this, as a much larger clone is one base away. The chain uses TRBV6-2 or TRBV6-3 and TRBJ2-1; 14 nucleotides align to TRBD2. Germline trimming cut 4 bases from V and 9 bases from J; bases unmatched to any gene: 11. This CDR3 is built from 17 residues. Germline lookup yields CDR1 MNHEY and CDR2 SVGEGT. In DNA, the CDR3 is TGTGCCAGCAGTTCACGGACTAGCGGGAGGCGGAACAGTGAGCAGTTCTTC. This sequence encodes CASSSRTSGRRNSEQFF.

The chain is built from TRBV30 and TRBJ1-5; D is unresolved. The CDR3 spans 16 residues. V was cut by 1 base and J by 2 bases, with 15 bases left in between. Germline V gene lookup returns CDR1 GTSNPN and CDR2 SVGIG (reference sequence). CDR3 DNA: TGTGCCTGGAGTGGAGACCTTTGGGGAGGCAATCAGCCCCAGCATTTT. Residues: CAWSGDLWGGNQPQHF.

This clonotype occurred many times. The chain carries TRBV9 and TRBJ2-3, with TRBD2 as a possible D gene (5 bases). This CDR3 is built from 14 residues. Germline V gives CDR1 SGDLS, CDR2 YYNGEE. The ends were cut back, 6 bases at V and 3 bases at J, with 14 bases in the middle. CDR3: CASTRSSGTDTQYF. The CDR3 nucleotides are TGTGCCAGCACCAGGTCGTCGGGGACAGATACGCAGTATTTT.

This clonotype has at least ten counts. The J gene is TRBJ1-1, the V gene TRBV18; no reliable D call. The V gene lost 3 bases and the J gene lost 0 bases, with 11 bases spanning the gap. The CDR3 has 15 residues. In germline, CDR1 is KGHSH, CDR2 LQKENI. CDR3 protein: CASSPSLGMNTEAFF. CDR3 coding DNA: TGTGCCAGCTCACCCTCTCTTGGCATGAACACTGAAGCTTTCTTT.

This clonotype showed up many times. The chain is built from TRBV20-1 and TRBJ2-3; maybe TRBD1 (5 bases). The CDR3 is made up of 12 amino acids. Trimming shortened V by 4 bases and J by 3 bases, and 8 bases separated the two germline ends. The V gene's germline CDR1 is DFQATT and CDR2 SNEGSKA (reference sequence). CDR3 DNA sequence: TGCAGTGCTAAAAAGGGGACAGATACGCAGTATTTT. It yields the protein CSAKKGTDTQYF.

At least ten counts were recorded for this clonotype. This chain uses TRBV6-1 with TRBJ2-3; weak D call: TRBD1 (7 bases). V dropped 5 bases and J dropped 1 base, with 13 bases sitting between them. The CDR3 has 15 amino acids. CDR1 and CDR2 (germline): MNHNS, SASEGT. CDR3 coding DNA: TGTGCCAGCAGTCGCACAGGGGAGGGCACAGATACGCAGTATTTT. This codes for CASSRTGEGTDTQYF.

The V call is TRBV12-3 or TRBV12-4, the J call TRBJ1-5; possible D gene TRBD1, 6 bases. Trimming left V 3 bases short and J 4 bases short, with 13 bases between. The CDR3 has 15 residues. The CDR3 here is CASSFTGRLNQPQHF. The CDR3, as DNA: TGTGCCAGCAGTTTCACAGGGCGCCTAAATCAGCCCCAGCATTTT.

This clonotype was seen many times. J is TRBJ2-3 and V is TRBV4-3; possibly TRBD1 for D (5 bases). CDR3 length: 16 residues. Between the trimmed V and J ends, which lost 4 bases and 4 bases, there was a span of 18 bases. Germline CDR1 reads LGHNA; CDR2 reads YSLEER. The CDR3 DNA sequence: TGCGCCAGCAGCCTCCAGGGTGGGCCTCGGGCAGATACGCAGTATTTT. Amino acid sequence: CASSLQGGPRADTQYF.

This clonotype was observed many times. The chain links TRBV7-2 to TRBJ1-5; D unclear. The CDR3 length is 15 residues. Trimming left V 2 bases short and J 0 bases short, with 8 bases between. CDR1 and CDR2 (germline): SGHTA, FQGNSA. CDR3 in amino acids: CASSLTADSNQPQHF. In DNA form, the CDR3 reads TGTGCCAGCAGCTTAACGGCGGATAGCAATCAGCCCCAGCATTTT.

The chain recombines TRBV12-3 or TRBV12-4 with TRBJ2-7; TRBD2 agrees at 8 bases. This CDR3 region has 15 residues. Trimming cost V 5 bases and J 5 bases; bases outside gene matches: 11. CDR3 nucleotide sequence: TGTGCCAGCAGTCCTTCTCGGGAGGGTTCCCACGAGCAGTACTTC. It codes for CASSPSREGSHEQYF.

This clonotype was seen repeatedly, ten times or more. The CDR3 here is CASSQARQGKGNTIYF. The CDR3 DNA reads as TGTGCCAGCAGCCAAGCGAGGCAGGGCAAAGGAAACACCATATATTTT. V gene TRBV4-2 combines with J gene TRBJ1-3; TRBD1 is a possible D gene (5 bases). The CDR3 consists of 16 residues. In germline, CDR1 is LGHNA, CDR2 YNFKEQ. V lost 1 base and J 4 bases, leaving 14 bases between the germline ends.

The table lists this clonotype with many counts. V usage is TRBV24-1 and J usage is TRBJ2-7, with 10 bases matching TRBD1. Germline V gives CDR1 KGHDR, CDR2 SFDVKD. With V trimmed by 9 bases and J by 5 bases, 3 bases remained unmatched. This CDR3 contains 12 residues. The CDR3 nucleotides read TGTGCCACCTCGGGACAGGGGAACGAGCAGTACTTC. Protein: CATSGQGNEQYF.

This clonotype was recorded at least ten times. The chain joins TRBV5-1 to TRBJ2-7, with 8 bases fitting TRBD1. Trimming took 4 bases from V and 2 from J; bases not matched to a gene: 2. CDR1 and CDR2 from the germline V gene are SGHRS and YFSETQ. This CDR3 has 13 amino acids. The CDR3 bases are TGCGCCAGCAGCGAGGGACAGGCCTACGAGCAGTACTTC. Translated: CASSEGQAYEQYF.

Ten or more counts support this clonotype. The rearrangement joins TRBV12-3 or TRBV12-4 to TRBJ1-3, with a possible D match to TRBD1 (5 bases). Trimming took 8 bases from V and 0 from J, leaving 11 bases between them. This CDR3 comprises 14 residues. The CDR3 protein is CASPRGYSGNTIYF. DNA for the CDR3: TGTGCCAGCCCGCGGGGGTACTCTGGAAACACCATATATTTT.

This clonotype appeared many times. V is TRBV7-9 and J is TRBJ1-5, with a possible D match to TRBD1 (5 bases). This CDR3 spans 14 amino acids. Germline V gives CDR1 SEHNR, CDR2 FQNEAQ (reference sequence). Trimming left V 5 bases short and J 7 bases short, with 15 bases between. The CDR3: CASSGRGGSQPQHF. CDR3 sequence (DNA): TGTGCCAGCAGCGGACGGGGGGGTAGCCAGCCCCAGCATTTT.

This clonotype was picked up many times. The genes are TRBV7-9 and TRBJ2-7; a weak D match, TRBD1 (5 bases). The CDR3 extends over 15 amino acids. The germline V and J ends were trimmed by 0 bases and 2 bases, with 11 bases remaining between them. The germline V gene encodes CDR1 SEHNR and CDR2 FQNEAQ (reference sequence). The CDR3 DNA sequence: TGTGCCAGCAGCTTAGCTAAAGACAGCCCCTACGAGCAGTACTTC. Its protein is CASSLAKDSPYEQYF. Looking up the rest from reference TRBV7-9 and TRBJ2-7 gives the full variable domain: DTGVSQNPRHKITKRGQNVTFRCDPISEHNRLYWYRQTLGQGPEFLTYFQNEAQLEKSRLLSDRFSAERPKGSFSTLEIQRTEQGDSAMYLCASSLAKDSPYEQYFGPGTRLTVT.

Turning to this clonotype: A read error may produce the germline difference seen at one junction end. The chain links TRBV7-9 to TRBJ2-7; D might be TRBD1 or TRBD2, each matching 5 bases. The germline CDR1 and CDR2 sequences are SEHNR and FQNEAQ (reference sequence). The CDR3 is 14 residues long. The CDR3 loop is CASSLGGSSHEQYF. CDR3 coding DNA: TGTGCCAGCAGCTTAGGGGGGAGCTCCCACGAGCAGTACTTC.

This clonotype was seen repeatedly, ten times or more. The chain recombines TRBV29-1 with TRBJ1-1; TRBD1 matches 7 bases. The CDR3 length is 13 residues. V trimming: 6 bases; J trimming: 3 bases; junction bases outside the gene matches: 7. In germline, CDR1 is SQVTM, CDR2 ANQGSEA. For the CDR3, the DNA is TGCAGCGTCTGGGATCAGGGGGACACTGAAGCTTTCTTT. The encoded protein is CSVWDQGDTEAFF.

In its sample, this clonotype was seen many times. The V and J genes are TRBV12-3 or TRBV12-4 and TRBJ2-3; perhaps TRBD2 as D (5 bases). V was clipped by 10 bases and J by 4 bases, with 15 bases between them. The CDR3 has 13 amino acids. CDR3 residues: CATWGVAADTQYF. The DNA for the CDR3 is TGTGCCACCTGGGGAGTAGCCGCAGATACGCAGTATTTT.

The chain recombines TRBV21-1 with TRBJ2-5; the DNA was not compared with TRBD1, the D call given in the table. TRBV21-1 is noted as a pseudogene. The CDR3 is made up of 14 amino acids. The CDR3 protein is CASLRLGDRETQYF. CDR3 nucleotide sequence: TGTGCCAGCCTGAGGTTGGGGGATCGAGAGACCCAGTACTTC.

This clonotype has more than one count but fewer than ten. The V gene is TRBV5-1, the J gene TRBJ2-2; 10 nucleotides agree with TRBD2. This CDR3 is built from 16 residues. V shed 0 bases, J shed 6 bases, and the junction held 5 bases outside the gene matches. From germline, CDR1 is SGHRS and CDR2 YFSETQ. CDR3 region: CASSLELAGRSGELFF. In DNA form, the CDR3 reads TGCGCCAGCAGCTTGGAACTAGCGGGACGCTCCGGGGAGCTGTTTTTT.